This TCR beta chain came from a study of CD8 T cells in Susac syndrome. Study outcomes and limitations: As acknowledged by the study, its TCR sequencing and HLA analysis included a relatively small number of individuals.

The authors sequenced TCR beta from blood CD8+ and CD4+ T cells. Both CD4+ and CD8+ T cells were negatively isolated, and TEMRA cells underwent FACS enrichment. Comment on this clonotype: No antigen is known for it.

CDR3 length: 13 residues. Germline-derived CDR1 and CDR2 are SQVTM and ANQGSEA. Unmatched junction bases numbered 1, after V lost 3 bases and J lost 3 bases. When the RNA was reverse transcribed, random hexamers were used with an input of about 0.5 to 1 ug. The authors amplified TCR beta CDR3 across 54 Vbeta and 13 Jbeta using immunoSEQ multiplex PCR. TCRdb reprocessed the immunoSEQ multiplex PCR reads via MiXCR and lists one record per CDR3 protein. Among just over 150,000 distinct CDR3 sequences listed, roughly 96% were seen once. The sample comprised CD8+ T cells from PBMCs. V and J are TRBV29-1 and TRBJ2-2; 7 nucleotides agree with TRBD1. This clonotype was sampled from a human donor with multiple sclerosis. The CDR3 loop is CSVETGYTGELFF. The CDR3 nucleotides are TGCAGCGTTGAGACAGGGTACACCGGGGAGCTGTTTTTT.